The 22 T cell receptor beta chains below were found in one sample sequenced in a study of OX40 agonist ivuxolimab in advanced cancers. Assay used: immunoSEQ multiplex PCR; TCRdb lists only in-frame clones, some missing. The sample records some 73,000 clones, 85% to 90% being singletons. Material: CD4+ or CD8+ T cells sorted from blood, obtained in a trial of the OX40 agonist ivuxolimab. The receptor source for this set is an adult with an advanced solid tumor such as melanoma, head and neck, liver or kidney cancer.

This rearrangement joins TRBV20-1 to TRBJ2-2; D gene uncertain. CDR3 length: 11 amino acids. V was clipped by 3 bases and J by 4 bases, with 3 bases between them. From germline, CDR1 is DFQATT and CDR2 SNEGSKA (reference sequence). The CDR3 loop reads CSASATGELFF. The DNA of the CDR3 is TGCAGTGCTAGTGCCACCGGGGAGCTGTTTTTT.

This clone was observed a few times. In the same sample, other DNA sequences code for this CDR3. J is TRBJ2-1 and V is TRBV5-1; D is tentatively TRBD1 or TRBD2 (5 bases each). This CDR3 has 15 amino acids. The germline V gene has CDR1 SGHRS and CDR2 YFSETQ. The V and J ends lost 0 bases and 0 bases respectively, with 7 bases between them. CDR3 DNA sequence: TGCGCCAGCAGCTTGGAGGGGAGCTCCTACAATGAGCAGTTCTTC. This gives the protein CASSLEGSSYNEQFF.

Worth noting for this clone: A junction boundary mismatches the germline segment, possibly from a read error. The chain recombines TRBV2 with TRBJ2-7, with TRBD2 matching 7 bases. This CDR3 has 12 amino acids. Looked up from germline, CDR1 is SNHLY and CDR2 is FYNNEI. The CDR3 loop reads CASVGRAYEQYF. The CDR3 DNA reads TGTGCCAGCGTGGGGAGGGCCTATGAGCAGTACTTC.

This sequence joins TRBV7-9 and TRBJ1-1; D is unclear. The CDR3 consists of 11 residues. The V end was cut by 10 bases, the J end by 8 bases, with 14 bases between. CDR1 is SEHNR, CDR2 FQNEAQ, per germline (reference sequence). CDR3 sequence (DNA): TGTGCCATTCATACGGGTATCGAAGCTTTCTTT. This sequence encodes CAIHTGIEAFF.

This chain connects TRBV10-2 to TRBJ2-1; 10 bases match TRBD2. The CDR3 covers 16 residues. CDR1 is WSHSY, CDR2 SAAADI, per germline. V trimming: 8 bases; J trimming: 3 bases; junction bases outside the gene matches: 10. DNA of the CDR3: TGCGCCAGCGGAAGACTAGCGGGCAACCTCTACAATGAGCAGTTCTTC. As protein: CASGRLAGNLYNEQFF.

This sequence joins TRBV10-3 and TRBJ2-7; D might be TRBD2 (7 bases). Trimming cost V 3 bases and J 3 bases, with 12 bases left between them. Looked up from germline, CDR1 is ENHRY and CDR2 is SYGVKD. This CDR3 is built from 14 residues. The CDR3: CAISDGGAFYEQYF. The DNA of the CDR3 is TGTGCCATCAGTGATGGGGGGGCGTTCTACGAGCAGTACTTC.

The rearrangement uses TRBV6-5 and TRBJ2-3; D unresolved. CDR1 and CDR2 from the germline V gene are MNHEY and SVGAGI. The CDR3 is 14 residues long. Deletions cut 2 bases from V and 5 bases from J, with 11 bases between. For the CDR3, the DNA is TGTGCCAGCAGTTACGGGCAGGCGCTAGATACGCAGTATTTT. Protein product: CASSYGQALDTQYF.

The chain carries TRBV5-8 and TRBJ2-5, with D unclear. Germline V lookup: CDR1 SGHTS, CDR2 YDEGEE. The CDR3 loop spans 16 amino acids. V shed 0 bases and J shed 4 bases, with 16 bases lying between them. CDR3 in amino acids: CASSLALFATRETQYF. In DNA, the CDR3 is TGTGCCAGCAGCTTGGCCCTTTTCGCGACACGAGAGACCCAGTACTTC.

The genes are TRBV7-6 and TRBJ1-5; D not certain. Germline V gene lookup returns CDR1 SGHVS and CDR2 FNYEAQ. This CDR3 is built from 12 residues. The germline V and J ends were trimmed by 3 bases and 9 bases, with 9 bases remaining between them. CDR3 residues: CASSFPGSPQHF. CDR3 bases: TGTGCCAGCAGCTTTCCCGGCTCGCCCCAGCATTTT.

The J gene is TRBJ2-2, the V gene TRBV7-3; no clear D. The V end lost 1 base, the J end lost 4 bases, and 7 bases lay between the germline ends. Germline CDR1 is SGHTA and CDR2 is FQGTGA. This CDR3 is 14 amino acids long. The DNA for the CDR3 is TGTGCCAGCAGCTTAAGAGCAGGCACCGGGGAGCTGTTTTTT. Its translation: CASSLRAGTGELFF.

To note about this clone: The junction and the germline gene differ at one end; a read error may be behind it. This sequence joins TRBV2 and TRBJ1-1, with 7 bases identical to TRBD1. Germline values: CDR1 SNHLY, CDR2 FYNNEI. The CDR3 extends over 11 amino acids. The CDR3: CSRGDNTEAFF. CDR3 DNA sequence: TGTTCCAGGGGGGACAACACTGAAGCTTTCTTT.

This clone has a single count. The rearrangement links TRBV10-1 to TRBJ2-3; D remains unclear. V lost 5 bases and J 3 bases, leaving 12 bases between the germline ends. Germline lookup yields CDR1 WNHNN and CDR2 SYGVQD (reference sequence). The CDR3 loop spans 14 amino acids. The DNA for the CDR3 is TGCGCCAGCAGTCCTACCCTCGGGACAGATACGCAGTATTTT. Amino acid sequence: CASSPTLGTDTQYF.

J is TRBJ2-2 and V is TRBV29-1; maybe TRBD1 (6 bases). V lost 4 bases and J 0 bases, leaving 6 bases between the germline ends. Germline lookup yields CDR1 SQVTM and CDR2 ANQGSEA. The CDR3 consists of 13 residues. Written as DNA, the CDR3 is TGCAGCGTTGGACAGGCGAACACCGGGGAGCTGTTTTTT. It codes for CSVGQANTGELFF.

The CDR3 DNA is TGTGCCAGCAGCGCCGGACAGGGGCCACAATACGAGCAGTACTTC. Its translation is CASSAGQGPQYEQYF. This chain uses TRBV9 with TRBJ2-7; 9 bases are shared with TRBD1. CDR1 and CDR2 from the germline V gene are SGDLS and YYNGEE. After removal of 3 bases from V and 4 bases from J, the junction contained 8 bases not matched to a gene. The CDR3 has 15 residues.

The J gene is TRBJ2-7, the V gene TRBV5-1; tentative D call: TRBD2 (5 bases). The germline V gene encodes CDR1 SGHRS and CDR2 YFSETQ. With 4 bases removed from V and 0 bases from J, the gap between germline ends came to 5 bases. The CDR3 is made up of 12 amino acids. The CDR3 bases are TGCGCCAGCAGCGGGAGCTCCTACGAGCAGTACTTC. Its translation is CASSGSSYEQYF.

This chain uses TRBV11-2 with TRBJ1-2, with unresolved D. Germline CDR1 and CDR2: SGHAT and FQNNGV. CDR3 size: 14 residues. V lost 2 bases and J 4 bases, leaving 11 bases between the germline ends. The CDR3 DNA is TGTGCCAGCAGCTTATTGCGCGGGCTCTATGGCTACACCTTC. As protein: CASSLLRGLYGYTF.

This clone has only one observation. The V gene is TRBV7-8, the J gene TRBJ2-3, with 8 nucleotides matching TRBD2. Germline CDR1 SGHVS, CDR2 FQNEAQ. V dropped 7 bases and J dropped 0; count of bases not matched to a gene: 6. The CDR3 spans 15 residues. CDR3 nucleotide sequence: TGTGCCAGCAACACCCCTAGCGGGAGCACAGATACGCAGTATTTT. Protein: CASNTPSGSTDTQYF.

This sequence joins TRBV5-5 and TRBJ1-2; 8 positions match TRBD1. Germline V gives CDR1 SGHKS, CDR2 YYEKEE (reference sequence). There are 15 residues in the CDR3. After removal of 4 bases from V and 4 bases from J, the junction contained 9 bases not matched to a gene. The CDR3 region has the DNA TGTGCCAGCAGCCGATCGACAGGGGACATCTATGGCTACACCTTC. This gives the protein CASSRSTGDIYGYTF.

J is TRBJ1-5 and V is TRBV19; D unclear. This CDR3 is 15 amino acids long. The germline CDR1 and CDR2 sequences are LNHDA and SQIVND (reference sequence). With 2 bases removed from V and 5 bases from J, the gap between germline ends came to 13 bases. This CDR3 is CASSIQAVYYQPQHF. The CDR3 DNA follows: TGTGCCAGTAGTATACAGGCAGTTTATTATCAGCCCCAGCATTTT.

For the CDR3, the DNA is TGCGCCAGCAGCTTAACAGGGATCGATGAGCAGTTCTTC. This translates into CASSLTGIDEQFF. This sequence joins TRBV5-1 and TRBJ2-1; tentative D call: TRBD1 (6 bases). The germline V gene encodes CDR1 SGHRS and CDR2 YFSETQ. The CDR3 covers 13 residues. V was shortened by 2 bases and J by 8 bases, with 11 bases between the two germline ends. The full variable domain, completed using reference TRBV5-1 and TRBJ2-1, is KAGVTQTPRYLIKTRGQQVTLSCSPISGHRSVSWYQQTPGQGLQFLFEYFSETQRNKGNFPGRFSGRQFSNSRSEMNVSTLELGDSALYLCASSLTGIDEQFFGPGTRLTVL.

This clone appeared a few times. The V call is TRBV7-3, the J call TRBJ2-7; D is ambiguous. V shed 5 bases and J shed 4 bases, with 30 bases lying between them. CDR1 and CDR2 from the germline V gene are SGHTA and FQGTGA. CDR3 size: 19 residues. This CDR3 is CASSPSRLRSPGYEYEQYF. The CDR3 bases are TGTGCCAGCAGCCCCTCGCGCTTAAGGTCGCCCGGGTATGAATACGAGCAGTACTTC.

The gene calls are TRBV6-1 and TRBJ2-3; no reliable D call. The V and J ends lost 1 base and 11 bases respectively, with 4 bases between them. This CDR3 region has 10 residues. Germline lookup yields CDR1 MNHNS and CDR2 SASEGT. Written as DNA, the CDR3 is TGTGCCAGCAGTGAAGTGGAGCAGTATTTT. This codes for CASSEVEQYF.